The clone carrying this T cell receptor (beta chain) was recorded at least ten times. Arm-PCR of CDR3 regions and iRepertoire HTBI primers were used to build TCR beta libraries. TCRdb ran MiXCR on the multiplex PCR reads and lists one entry per CDR3 protein. The sample consists of 400,000 to 500,000 distinct CDR3 sequences, roughly 15% of them appearing once. The sample comes from a study of regulatory T cells in long-lasting Graves disease. Time point given: newly diagnosed GD, antithyroid drugs for less than 3 months. PBMC-derived RNA was used for the TCR library. The same sample was also used in a study of T cells in Graves' hyperthyroidism and ophthalmopathy. From that study: It was considered stable Graves' hyperthyroidism when ophthalmopathy did not progress within 18 months. On the basis of clinical symptoms, serum thyroxine and TRAb, thyroid ultrasound and orbital computed tomography, diagnoses were made.

This material consisted of peripheral blood mononuclear cells (PBMCs), taken at new diagnosis, from a patient treated with antithyroid drugs. The sequence derives from a woman aged 45 to 65 with Graves disease.

This CDR3 reads CASVNLGNQPQHF. The DNA for the CDR3 is TGTGCCAGCGTGAACTTAGGCAATCAGCCCCAGCATTTT. The chain employs TRBV6-1 and TRBJ1-5; D remains unclear. This CDR3 has 13 amino acids. V lost 8 bases, J lost 2 bases, and 10 bases lay in between. Germline values: CDR1 MNHNS, CDR2 SASEGT.